The present TCR beta chain was sequenced within a study of neurological immune-mediated disorders. Broader study findings: No expanded-clone CDR3 amino acid sequence recurred across subjects, suggesting private TCR-beta repertoires.

V gave up 1 base and J gave up 2 bases, with 12 bases separating them. The germline CDR1 and CDR2 sequences are LGHNA and YSLEER. The CDR3 has 15 amino acids. The cDNA came from 5'RACE, which used 10-nucleotide random UMIs. TCRdb reanalysed the 5' RACE reads using MiXCR and keeps one entry per CDR3 protein. The sample shows tens of thousands of distinct CDR3 sequences, roughly 2.5% of them seen only once. PBMCs stored at -80 C, 2 million in total, were the source of the unsorted libraries. This clonotype was picked up many times. Antigen: not known. The source is a man in his forties or fifties with multiple sclerosis. The V and J genes are TRBV4-3 and TRBJ2-7, with a tentative D call TRBD1 (5 bases). The sequenced sample consisted of PBMCs. The CDR3 is CASSQATGNPYEQYF. The CDR3, as DNA: TGCGCCAGCAGCCAAGCTACAGGTAACCCCTACGAGCAGTACTTC.